The entry below describes one T cell receptor (beta chain). Antigen unknown. This specimen belongs to a study of T cells in Graves' hyperthyroidism and ophthalmopathy. Study-level points and caveats: Most clonotypes expanded in thyroid above 0.001 were likewise present in blood.

Amplified TCR beta CDR3 regions derived from RNA transcripts. Primed by the HTBI set, a first-round RT-PCR was run on the TCR CDR3. TCRdb used MiXCR to reprocess the multiplex PCR reads, holding one entry per CDR3 protein. This sample has hundreds of thousands of distinct CDR3 sequences; around a sixth occur once, and the top ten carry around 14%. Absence of ophthalmopathy progression within 18 months defined stable Graves' hyperthyroidism. Not enrolled were patients with uncontrolled infection, other autoimmune disease, pregnancy or lactation. The PBMCs were sourced from fresh peripheral blood (more than 9 ml). The CDR3 sequence is 13 residues long. Germline lookup yields CDR1 KGHSH and CDR2 LQKENI. Losses at the gene ends were 5 bases for V and 15 bases for J; bases not matched to a gene: 11.

The J gene is TRBJ2-4, the V gene TRBV18, with 9 bases aligning to TRBD1. Sequencing was carried out using blood. The source is a woman between 18 and 30 years old with Graves' hyperthyroidism. The CDR3 spells CASSSWDRVHPYF. The CDR3, as DNA: TGTGCCAGCTCAAGCTGGGACAGGGTTCATCCGTACTTC.